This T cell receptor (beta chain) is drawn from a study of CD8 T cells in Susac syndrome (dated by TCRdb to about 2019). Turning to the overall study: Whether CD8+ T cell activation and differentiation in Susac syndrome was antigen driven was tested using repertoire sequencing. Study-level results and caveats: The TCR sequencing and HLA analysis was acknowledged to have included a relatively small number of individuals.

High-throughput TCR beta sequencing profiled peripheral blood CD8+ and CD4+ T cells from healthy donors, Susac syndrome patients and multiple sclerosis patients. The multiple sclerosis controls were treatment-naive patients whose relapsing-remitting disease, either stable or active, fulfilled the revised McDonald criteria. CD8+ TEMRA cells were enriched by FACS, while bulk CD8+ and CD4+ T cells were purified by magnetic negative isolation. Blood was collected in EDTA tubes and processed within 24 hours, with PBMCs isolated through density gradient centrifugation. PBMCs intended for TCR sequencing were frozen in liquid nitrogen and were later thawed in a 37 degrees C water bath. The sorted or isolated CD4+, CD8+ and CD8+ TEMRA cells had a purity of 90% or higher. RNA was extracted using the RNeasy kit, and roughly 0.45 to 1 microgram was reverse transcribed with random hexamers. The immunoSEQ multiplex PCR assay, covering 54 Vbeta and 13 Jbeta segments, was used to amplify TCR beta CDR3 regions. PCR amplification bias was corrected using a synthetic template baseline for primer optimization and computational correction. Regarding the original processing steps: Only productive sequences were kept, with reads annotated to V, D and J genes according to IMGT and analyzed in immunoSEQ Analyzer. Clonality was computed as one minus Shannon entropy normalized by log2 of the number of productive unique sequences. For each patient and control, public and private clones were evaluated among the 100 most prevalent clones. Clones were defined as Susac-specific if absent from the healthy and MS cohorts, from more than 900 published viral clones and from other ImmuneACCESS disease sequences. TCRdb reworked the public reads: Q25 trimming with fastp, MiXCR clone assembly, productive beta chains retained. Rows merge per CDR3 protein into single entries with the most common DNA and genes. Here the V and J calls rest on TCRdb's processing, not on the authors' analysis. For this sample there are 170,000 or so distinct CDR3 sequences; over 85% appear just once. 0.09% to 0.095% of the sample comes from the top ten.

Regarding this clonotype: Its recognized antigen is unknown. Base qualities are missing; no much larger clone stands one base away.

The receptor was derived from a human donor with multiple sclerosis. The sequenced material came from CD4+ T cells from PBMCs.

The nucleotide sequence reads TGTGCCAGCAGCCAAGGCGGGACAGTCTACGAGCAGTACTTC. The translation is CASSQGGTVYEQYF. The sequence is built from TRBV16 and TRBJ2-7; the best D guess is TRBD1, with 7 bases matching. Relative to germline, V is 2 bases shorter and J is 3 bases shorter, with 11 bases between their ends. From a lookup of the germline V gene, CDR1 and CDR2 are KGHSY and FQNENV. There are 14 amino acids in the CDR3, from cysteine to phenylalanine inclusive. The retained sequence is limited to the CDR3, 42 bases, with the frame set at the first base.